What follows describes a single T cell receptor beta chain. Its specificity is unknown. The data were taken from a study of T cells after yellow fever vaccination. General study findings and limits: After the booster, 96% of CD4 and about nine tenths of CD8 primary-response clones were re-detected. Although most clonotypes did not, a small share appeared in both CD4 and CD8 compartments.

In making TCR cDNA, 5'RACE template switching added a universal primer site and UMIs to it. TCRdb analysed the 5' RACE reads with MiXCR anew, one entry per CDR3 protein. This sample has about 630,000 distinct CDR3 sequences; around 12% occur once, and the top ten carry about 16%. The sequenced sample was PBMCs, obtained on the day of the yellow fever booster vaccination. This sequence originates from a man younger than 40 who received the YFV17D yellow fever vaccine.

For the CDR3, the DNA is TGTGCCAGCAGACAAGGGACCGCCAATCAGCCCCAGCATTTT. Its protein is CASRQGTANQPQHF. V is TRBV12-3 or TRBV12-4 and J is TRBJ1-5, with D possibly TRBD1 on 5 matching bases. Trimming left V 6 bases short and J 3 bases short, with 12 bases between. The length of the CDR3 is 14 residues.